This T cell receptor (beta chain) appears in the sequencing data of a study of identical twins. This clonotype showed up just a few times. cDNA carried unique molecular identifiers, and a universal primer site was added by template switching. TCRdb analysed the 5' RACE reads with MiXCR anew, one entry per CDR3 protein. The profile shows some 660,000 distinct CDR3 sequences, less than 10% of them singletons. Separately, the same data were catalogued under a study of yellow fever vaccine responses in identical twins.

The specimen sequenced was PBMCs. The clonotype originates from a woman aged 18 to 35 in good health.

DNA for the CDR3: TGCGCCAGCAGCTTGATAAAGGGCACAGATACGCAGTATTTT. As protein: CASSLIKGTDTQYF. This chain uses TRBV5-1 with TRBJ2-3; D unclear. CDR1 SGHRS and CDR2 YFSETQ come from the germline V gene. The CDR3 totals 14 residues. Trimming shortened V by 1 base and J by 1 base, and 7 bases separated the two germline ends.